Shown below are 19 T cell receptor beta chains from a single sample sequenced in a study of cytomegalovirus exposure and HLA in healthy donors. The PCR contained 60 Vbeta and 13 Jbeta primers. Profiled with immunoSEQ multiplex PCR; TCRdb holds only in-frame clones, not every one. The sample includes some 98,000 clones, 75% to 85% of them seen just once. Sequencing was done on a sample of PBMCs. Source of these receptors: a man younger than 30 in good health and CMV-seropositive.

The CDR3 nucleotides are TGCGCCAGCAGCTTGGGGGCAGCCGACTACGAGCAGTACTTC. Protein sequence: CASSLGAADYEQYF. The rearrangement joins TRBV5-1 to TRBJ2-7; D unclear. There are 14 residues in the CDR3. CDR1 SGHRS and CDR2 YFSETQ come from the germline V gene. V was cut by 0 bases and J by 3 bases, with 10 bases left in between.

The chain employs TRBV11-2 and TRBJ2-7, with 8 bases matching TRBD1. The V gene end was trimmed by 5 bases and the J gene end by 1 base; junction bases not matched to a gene: 13. The CDR3 has 17 amino acids. The germline V gene has CDR1 SGHAT and CDR2 FQNNGV. CDR3 sequence reads: CASSHIRRDRNSYEQYF. In nucleotides, the CDR3 is TGTGCCAGCAGCCACATCCGCCGGGACAGGAATTCCTACGAGCAGTACTTC.

The chain links TRBV7-9 to TRBJ2-3, with D tentatively TRBD2 (6 bases). The CDR3 extends over 15 amino acids. Trimming left V 3 bases short and J 3 bases short, with 13 bases between. CDR1 is SEHNR, CDR2 FQNEAQ, per germline (reference sequence). In DNA form, the CDR3 reads TGTGCCAGCAGCTTGGAGGGACTTGCGACAGATACGCAGTATTTT. Its protein product is CASSLEGLATDTQYF.

The rearrangement joins TRBV14 to TRBJ2-5; weak D call: TRBD2 (6 bases). The CDR3 has 14 amino acids. Germline CDR1 reads SGHDN; CDR2 reads FVKESK. V shed 3 bases and J shed 5 bases, with 13 bases lying between them. Here the CDR3 DNA reads TGTGCCAGCAGCCAGGGGGGTAACACGGAGACCCAGTACTTC. This encodes CASSQGGNTETQYF. Combining the CDR3 with reference TRBV14 and TRBJ2-5 gives the whole variable domain EAGVTQFPSHSVIEKGQTVTLRCDPISGHDNLYWYRRVMGKEIKFLLHFVKESKQDESGMPNNRFLAERTGGTYSTLKVQPAELEDSGVYFCASSQGGNTETQYFGPGTRLLVL.

This chain links TRBV30 with TRBJ1-3, with 9 bases fitting TRBD1. Germline V gene sequence: CDR1 GTSNPN, CDR2 SVGIG (reference sequence). The length of the CDR3 is 15 residues. Unmatched junction bases numbered 8, after V lost 2 bases and J lost 6 bases. CDR3 in DNA: TGTGCCTGGAGTCAAACCAGGGACAGGGCAAACACCATATATTTT. This gives the protein CAWSQTRDRANTIYF.

The chain is built from TRBV7-8 and TRBJ1-1; possibly TRBD1 for D (6 bases). CDR1 is SGHVS, CDR2 FQNEAQ, per germline. Trimming shortened V by 6 bases and J by 5 bases, and 13 bases separated the two germline ends. The CDR3 consists of 13 residues. CDR3 DNA: TGTGCCAGCAGTGTACAGGGTATGACTGAAGCTTTCTTT. This codes for CASSVQGMTEAFF.

This sequence joins TRBV6-1 and TRBJ1-5; tentatively, D is TRBD1 (6 bases). The CDR3 contains 17 residues. Germline V CDR1 and CDR2: MNHNS, SASEGT. Trimming took 0 bases from V and 4 from J, leaving 16 bases between them. CDR3 in DNA: TGTGCCAGCAGTGAAGCCTACAGGGAGAGTAGGAATCAGCCCCAGCATTTT. The encoded protein is CASSEAYRESRNQPQHF.

This clone was found a few times. The chain couples TRBV30 to TRBJ2-2; 7 positions match TRBD1. Losses at the gene ends were 5 bases for V and 0 bases for J; bases not matched to a gene: 0. Germline V gene lookup returns CDR1 GTSNPN and CDR2 SVGIG (reference sequence). The CDR3 has 13 residues. CDR3 DNA sequence: TGTGCCTGGGACAGGGCGAACACCGGGGAGCTGTTTTTT. Protein: CAWDRANTGELFF.

V is TRBV6-1 and J is TRBJ2-7, with 8 bases aligning to TRBD1. V gave up 2 bases and J gave up 3 bases; unmatched junction bases: 9. Per germline, CDR1 MNHNS and CDR2 SASEGT. The CDR3 is 16 amino acids. The CDR3 spells CASSEFMAGGFYEQYF. The CDR3, as DNA: TGTGCCAGCAGTGAATTTATGGCAGGGGGCTTCTACGAGCAGTACTTC.

This clone appeared a few times. The chain employs TRBV19 and TRBJ2-5, with 7 bases that match TRBD1. The germline V gene encodes CDR1 LNHDA and CDR2 SQIVND (reference sequence). This CDR3 is built from 14 residues. V dropped 5 bases and J dropped 5; count of bases not matched to a gene: 8. CDR3 amino acids: CASSEGTAAETQYF. The CDR3 DNA reads TGTGCCAGTAGTGAAGGGACAGCGGCGGAGACCCAGTACTTC.

The chain carries TRBV5-1 and TRBJ2-1; maybe TRBD1 (8 bases). Per the germline V gene, CDR1 is SGHRS and CDR2 is YFSETQ. Trimming took 5 bases from V and 3 from J, leaving 15 bases between them. The CDR3 sequence is 15 residues long. The CDR3 reads CASSTGGGYYNEQFF. Here the CDR3 DNA reads TGCGCCAGCAGTACAGGGGGGGGTTACTACAATGAGCAGTTCTTC. Based on the CDR3 plus reference TRBV5-1 and TRBJ2-1, the full variable domain is KAGVTQTPRYLIKTRGQQVTLSCSPISGHRSVSWYQQTPGQGLQFLFEYFSETQRNKGNFPGRFSGRQFSNSRSEMNVSTLELGDSALYLCASSTGGGYYNEQFFGPGTRLTVL.

The rearrangement joins TRBV19 to TRBJ1-1, with D uncertain. The CDR3 extends over 13 amino acids. The germline gives CDR1 LNHDA, CDR2 SQIVND (reference sequence). Trimming removed 5 bases from V and 4 bases from J, with 11 bases in between. Here the CDR3 reads CASSPGRATEAFF. CDR3 coding DNA: TGTGCCAGTAGTCCTGGGAGGGCCACTGAAGCTTTCTTT.

The chain uses TRBV13 and TRBJ2-1; D gene ambiguous. Looked up from germline, CDR1 is PRHDT and CDR2 is FYEKMQ (reference sequence). V lost 2 bases, J lost 7 bases, and 3 bases lay in between. The CDR3 loop spans 11 amino acids. CDR3 in DNA: TGTGCCAGCAGCTTACGTAATGAGCAGTTCTTC. Translated, it gives CASSLRNEQFF.

The V gene is TRBV4-1, the J gene TRBJ1-2; 7 bases are shared with TRBD1. Germline CDR1 is MGHRA and CDR2 is YSYEKL. The junction had 12 bases not matched to a gene; V was cut back by 2 bases and J by 6 bases. CDR3 length: 16 amino acids. The chain's CDR3 is CASSQTVGTVRDGYTF. CDR3 sequence (DNA): TGCGCCAGCAGCCAAACTGTTGGGACAGTCCGGGATGGCTACACCTTC.

The genes are TRBV6-5 and TRBJ1-2; 7 bases agree with TRBD1. J lost 0 bases, V lost 0 bases, and 4 bases had no gene match. Germline V lookup: CDR1 MNHEY, CDR2 SVGAGI. This CDR3 is 16 amino acids long. The CDR3 region is CASSYSTGYANYGYTF. CDR3 nucleotide sequence: TGTGCCAGCAGTTACTCGACAGGGTACGCTAACTATGGCTACACCTTC.

This clone was detected a few times. The V call is TRBV11-2, the J call TRBJ2-7; TRBD2 is a possible D gene (5 bases). The germline V and J ends were trimmed by 6 bases and 7 bases, with 16 bases remaining between them. This CDR3 contains 13 residues. The germline V gene encodes CDR1 SGHAT and CDR2 FQNNGV. The CDR3 DNA reads as TGTGCCAGCAGGTCCGTTCGGGGTGTGGAGCAGTACTTC. This encodes CASRSVRGVEQYF.

The rearrangement links TRBV2 to TRBJ1-5; maybe TRBD1 (6 bases). V lost 1 base and J 2 bases, leaving 15 bases between the germline ends. This CDR3 has 17 residues. The V gene's germline CDR1 is SNHLY and CDR2 FYNNEI. In DNA form, the CDR3 reads TGTGCCAGCAGTGAAGTACCACAGGGTCGGGGCAATCAGCCCCAGCATTTT. This codes for CASSEVPQGRGNQPQHF.

This clone was counted between two and nine times. This chain links TRBV4-2 with TRBJ2-5; 13 bases match TRBD2. Germline-derived CDR1 and CDR2 are LGHNA and YNFKEQ. The V gene end was trimmed by 0 bases and the J gene end by 5 bases; junction bases not matched to a gene: 3. The CDR3 is 16 amino acids. For the CDR3, the DNA is TGTGCCAGCAGCCAAGAACCGGGACTAGCGGGGGAGACCCAGTACTTC. Its translation is CASSQEPGLAGETQYF.

Points on this clone: One end of the junction fails to match germline, which may point to a read error. Other DNA sequences in the sample encode the same CDR3. Here the CDR3 reads CASRLQGNNSPLHF. The CDR3 DNA reads TGTGCCAGCAGATTACAGGGGAATAATTCACCTCTCCACTTT. This chain joins TRBV2 and TRBJ1-6; TRBD1 agrees at 7 bases. CDR3 length: 14 amino acids. Germline V CDR1 and CDR2: SNHLY, FYNNEI.